This T cell receptor beta chain appears in the sequencing data of a study of PD-1 blockade in classical Hodgkin lymphoma. Each patient relapsed following autologous stem cell transplantation, and prior brentuximab vedotin exposure differed. TCRdb keeps only in-frame clones here, not all; method: immunoSEQ multiplex PCR. The sample comprises 75,000 to 100,000 clones, more than 80% of which are singletons, and 15% to 20% rests with the top ten. Germline V lookup: CDR1 SGHKS, CDR2 YYEKEE (reference sequence). CDR3 size: 14 residues. The V end lost 1 base, the J end lost 4 bases, and 11 bases lay between the germline ends.

The sequencing used peripheral blood mononuclear cells (PBMCs), collected before the second cycle of nivolumab. This TCR was recovered from a human donor with classical Hodgkin lymphoma. The J gene is TRBJ1-2, the V gene TRBV5-5; no reliable D call. CDR3 DNA sequence: TGTGCCAGCAGCTTGTTCTACCCTTCCTATGGCTACACCTTC. Translating it yields CASSLFYPSYGYTF.